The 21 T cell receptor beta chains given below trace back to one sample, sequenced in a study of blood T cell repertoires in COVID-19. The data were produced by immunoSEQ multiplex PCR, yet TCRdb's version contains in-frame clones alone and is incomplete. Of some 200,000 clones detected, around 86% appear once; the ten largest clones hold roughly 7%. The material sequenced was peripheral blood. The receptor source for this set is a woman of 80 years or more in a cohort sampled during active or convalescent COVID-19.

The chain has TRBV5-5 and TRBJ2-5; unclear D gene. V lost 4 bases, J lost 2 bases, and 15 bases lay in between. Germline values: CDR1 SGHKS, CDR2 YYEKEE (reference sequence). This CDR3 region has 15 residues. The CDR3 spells CASSKPSGIQETQYF. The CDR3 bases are TGTGCCAGCAGCAAACCGTCAGGTATTCAAGAGACCCAGTACTTC.

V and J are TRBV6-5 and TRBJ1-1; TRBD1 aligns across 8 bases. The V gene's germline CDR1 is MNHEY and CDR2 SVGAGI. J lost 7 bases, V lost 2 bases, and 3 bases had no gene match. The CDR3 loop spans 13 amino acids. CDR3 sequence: CASSYRTGIEAFF. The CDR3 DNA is TGTGCCAGCAGTTACAGGACAGGGATTGAAGCTTTCTTT.

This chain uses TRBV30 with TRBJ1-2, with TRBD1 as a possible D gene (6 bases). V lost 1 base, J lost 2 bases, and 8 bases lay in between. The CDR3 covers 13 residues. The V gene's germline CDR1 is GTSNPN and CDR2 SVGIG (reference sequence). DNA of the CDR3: TGTGCCTGGAGTGAGCAGGGGAACTATGGCTACACCTTC. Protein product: CAWSEQGNYGYTF.

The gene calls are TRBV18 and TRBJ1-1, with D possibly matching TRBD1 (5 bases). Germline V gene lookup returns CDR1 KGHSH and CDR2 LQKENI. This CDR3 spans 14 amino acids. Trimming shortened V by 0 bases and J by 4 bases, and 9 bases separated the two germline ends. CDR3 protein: CASSPPLGGTEAFF. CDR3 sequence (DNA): TGTGCCAGCTCACCACCGTTGGGGGGCACTGAAGCTTTCTTT.

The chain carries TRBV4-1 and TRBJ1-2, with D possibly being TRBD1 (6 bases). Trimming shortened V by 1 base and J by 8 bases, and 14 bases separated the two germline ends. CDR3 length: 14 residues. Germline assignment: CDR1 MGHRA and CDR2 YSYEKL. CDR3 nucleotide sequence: TGCGCCAGCAGCCAAGCTATCAGGGGTAGGGGCTACACCTTC. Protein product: CASSQAIRGRGYTF.

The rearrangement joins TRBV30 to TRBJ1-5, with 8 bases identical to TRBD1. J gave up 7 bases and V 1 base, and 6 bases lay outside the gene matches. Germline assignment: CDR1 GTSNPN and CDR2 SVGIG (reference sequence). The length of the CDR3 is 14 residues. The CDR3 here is CAWSEQGVGQPQHF. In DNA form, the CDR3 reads TGTGCCTGGAGTGAACAGGGGGTAGGCCAGCCCCAGCATTTT.

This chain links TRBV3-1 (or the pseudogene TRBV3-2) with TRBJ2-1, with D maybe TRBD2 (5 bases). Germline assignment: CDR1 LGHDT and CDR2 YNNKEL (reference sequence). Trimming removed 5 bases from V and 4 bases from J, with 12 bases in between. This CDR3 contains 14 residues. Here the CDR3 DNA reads TGTGCCAGCAGCTCCGGACTTCTATACAATGAGCAGTTCTTC. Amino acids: CASSSGLLYNEQFF.

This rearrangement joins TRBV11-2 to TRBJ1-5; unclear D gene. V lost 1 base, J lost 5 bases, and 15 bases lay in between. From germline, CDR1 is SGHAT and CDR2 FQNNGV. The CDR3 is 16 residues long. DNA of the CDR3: TGTGCCAGCAGCTTAGGCCGGGGAGGCCGAGATCAGCCCCAGCATTTT. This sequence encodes CASSLGRGGRDQPQHF.

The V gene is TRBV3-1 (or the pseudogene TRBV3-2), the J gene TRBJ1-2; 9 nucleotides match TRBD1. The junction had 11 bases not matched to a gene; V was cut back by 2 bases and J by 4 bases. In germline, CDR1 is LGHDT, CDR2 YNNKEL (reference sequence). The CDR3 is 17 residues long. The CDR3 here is CASSQTGQGVTGYGYTF. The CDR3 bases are TGTGCCAGCAGCCAAACGGGACAGGGTGTAACGGGCTATGGCTACACCTTC.

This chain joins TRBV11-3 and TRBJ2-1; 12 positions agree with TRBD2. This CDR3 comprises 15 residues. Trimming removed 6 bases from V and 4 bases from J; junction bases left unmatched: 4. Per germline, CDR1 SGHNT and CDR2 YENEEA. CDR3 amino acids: CASSSGLAGYNEQFF. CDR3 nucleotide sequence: TGTGCCAGCAGTTCCGGACTAGCGGGATACAATGAGCAGTTCTTC.

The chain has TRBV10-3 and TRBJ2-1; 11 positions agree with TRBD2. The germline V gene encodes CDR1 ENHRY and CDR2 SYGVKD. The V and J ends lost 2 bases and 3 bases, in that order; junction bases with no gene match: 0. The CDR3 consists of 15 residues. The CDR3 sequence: CAISEGLAGYNEQFF. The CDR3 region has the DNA TGTGCCATCAGTGAGGGACTAGCGGGCTACAATGAGCAGTTCTTC.

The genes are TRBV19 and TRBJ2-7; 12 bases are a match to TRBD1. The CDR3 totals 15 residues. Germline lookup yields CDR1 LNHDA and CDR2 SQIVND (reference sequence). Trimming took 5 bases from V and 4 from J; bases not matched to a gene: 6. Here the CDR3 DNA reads TGTGCCAGTAGTGCCCCGGGACAGGGGGCTTACGAGCAGTACTTC. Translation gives CASSAPGQGAYEQYF.

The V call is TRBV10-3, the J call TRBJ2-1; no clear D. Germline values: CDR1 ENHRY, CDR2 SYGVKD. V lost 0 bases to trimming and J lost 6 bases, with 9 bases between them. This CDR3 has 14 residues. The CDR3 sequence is CAISESVASNEQFF. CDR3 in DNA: TGTGCCATCAGTGAGTCGGTAGCATCCAATGAGCAGTTCTTC.

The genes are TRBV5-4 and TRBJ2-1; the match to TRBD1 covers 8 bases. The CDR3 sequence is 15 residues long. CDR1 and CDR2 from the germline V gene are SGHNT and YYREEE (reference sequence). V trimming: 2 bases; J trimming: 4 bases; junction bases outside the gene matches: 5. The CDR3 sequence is CASSLYTGGYNEQFF. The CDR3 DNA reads TGTGCCAGCAGCTTATACACAGGGGGTTACAATGAGCAGTTCTTC.

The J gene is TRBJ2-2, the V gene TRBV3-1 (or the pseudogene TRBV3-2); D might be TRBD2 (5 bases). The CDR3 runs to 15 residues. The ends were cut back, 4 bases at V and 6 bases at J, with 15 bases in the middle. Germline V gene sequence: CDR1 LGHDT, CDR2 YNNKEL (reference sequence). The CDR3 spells CASSLPGRRSGELFF. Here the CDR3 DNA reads TGTGCCAGCAGCCTTCCGGGCCGGAGGTCCGGGGAGCTGTTTTTT.

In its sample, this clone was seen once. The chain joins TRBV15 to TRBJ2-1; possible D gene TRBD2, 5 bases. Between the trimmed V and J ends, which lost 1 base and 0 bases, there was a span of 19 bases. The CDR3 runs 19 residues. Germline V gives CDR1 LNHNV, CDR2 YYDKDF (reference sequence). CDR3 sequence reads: CATSRGPRPDSSSYNEQFF. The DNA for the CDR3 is TGTGCCACCAGCAGAGGTCCCCGACCGGACTCGAGCTCCTACAATGAGCAGTTCTTC.

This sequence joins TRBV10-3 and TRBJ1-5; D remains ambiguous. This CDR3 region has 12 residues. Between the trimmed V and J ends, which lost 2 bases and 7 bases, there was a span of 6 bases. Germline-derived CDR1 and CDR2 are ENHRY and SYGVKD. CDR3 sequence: CAISETRQPQHF. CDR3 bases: TGTGCCATCAGTGAGACCCGGCAGCCCCAGCATTTT.

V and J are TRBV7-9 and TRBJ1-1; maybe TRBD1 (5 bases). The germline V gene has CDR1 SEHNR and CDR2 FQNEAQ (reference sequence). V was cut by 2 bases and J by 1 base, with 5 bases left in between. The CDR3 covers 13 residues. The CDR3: CASSLQGNTEAFF. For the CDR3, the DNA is TGTGCCAGCAGCTTACAGGGGAACACTGAAGCTTTCTTT.

The CDR3 DNA reads as TGTGCCAGCAGCCCGGGACATGTCCGGGAGACCCAGTACTTC. It is translated as CASSPGHVRETQYF. This chain connects TRBV5-8 to TRBJ2-5; D may be TRBD1 (6 bases). This CDR3 region has 14 residues. V lost 4 bases and J lost 5, with 15 bases in between. Germline V gives CDR1 SGHTS, CDR2 YDEGEE.

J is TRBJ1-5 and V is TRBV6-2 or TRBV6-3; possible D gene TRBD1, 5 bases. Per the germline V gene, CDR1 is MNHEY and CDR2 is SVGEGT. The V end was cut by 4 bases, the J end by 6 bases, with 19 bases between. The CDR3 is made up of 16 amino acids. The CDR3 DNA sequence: TGTGCCAGCAGTTTAAGAAAGGGCAGGGCTGGTCAGCCCCAGCATTTT. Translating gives CASSLRKGRAGQPQHF.

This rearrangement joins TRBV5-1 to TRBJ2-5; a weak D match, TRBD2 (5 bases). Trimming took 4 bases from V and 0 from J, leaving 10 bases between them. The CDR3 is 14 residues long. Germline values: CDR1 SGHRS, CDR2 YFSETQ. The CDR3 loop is CASSVTGNQETQYF. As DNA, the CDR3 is TGCGCCAGCAGCGTTACCGGGAACCAAGAGACCCAGTACTTC.